Here is one T cell receptor beta chain with its context. Its antigen remains unidentified. V lost 4 bases to trimming and J lost 4 bases; unmatched junction nucleotides: 9. CDR1 SGDLS and CDR2 YYNGEE come from the germline V gene. The CDR3 consists of 15 residues. This PCR relied on a set of 60 Vbeta primers and 13 Jbeta primers. Produced via immunoSEQ multiplex PCR; TCRdb's table is partial and in-frame only. The repertoire consists of under 200,000 clones, with around three quarters occurring once and the leading ten covering 2.2%. This entry is derived from a study of cytomegalovirus exposure and HLA in healthy donors. Study results and limitations: Per a prior analysis, the majority of TCR beta V segments were productive roughly 87% or roughly 30% of the time.

V gene TRBV9 combines with J gene TRBJ2-7; 9 nucleotides agree with TRBD1. This TCR was recovered from a middle-aged man in good health and CMV-seropositive. The sequenced sample consisted of PBMCs. CDR3: CASSPGGQGRYEQYF. CDR3 nucleotides: TGTGCCAGCAGCCCGGGGGGACAGGGAAGATACGAGCAGTACTTC.